The sequence of this TCR beta chain was determined in a study of glioma-infiltrating T cells. Study observations and caveats: CDR3 overlap between tissue and blood was very small. Tissue-blood divergence was below expectation in non-neoplastic patients, above in gliomas.

With regard to this clonotype: What it recognizes is unknown. Given a much more abundant clone one base away, this may be a read error.

Amplification of TCR alpha and beta CDR3 regions from RNA used iRepertoire nested multiplex PCR. Input was roughly 85-450 ng of tissue mRNA or PBMC total RNA. Each CDR3 protein is one row after TCRdb ran MiXCR on the multiplex PCR reads. The data contain some 40,000 distinct CDR3 sequences, approximately 20% of them singletons. CDR3 length equals 17 residues. The germline gives CDR1 MNHNY, CDR2 SVGAGI (reference sequence). The V call is TRBV6-6, the J call TRBJ2-3, with 7 bases that match TRBD1. The TCR sequence derives from a human donor with low-grade glioma or glioblastoma, undergoing nonglioma brain surgery, or in good health (not recorded which). The sample taken for sequencing was glioma tissue, nonneoplastic brain tissue, or PBMCs (not recorded which). CDR3 DNA: TGCGCCGGCAGTGAGTTTTACCGGGACAGCGGCACAGATACGCAGTATTTT. This translates into CAGSEFYRDSGTDTQYF.